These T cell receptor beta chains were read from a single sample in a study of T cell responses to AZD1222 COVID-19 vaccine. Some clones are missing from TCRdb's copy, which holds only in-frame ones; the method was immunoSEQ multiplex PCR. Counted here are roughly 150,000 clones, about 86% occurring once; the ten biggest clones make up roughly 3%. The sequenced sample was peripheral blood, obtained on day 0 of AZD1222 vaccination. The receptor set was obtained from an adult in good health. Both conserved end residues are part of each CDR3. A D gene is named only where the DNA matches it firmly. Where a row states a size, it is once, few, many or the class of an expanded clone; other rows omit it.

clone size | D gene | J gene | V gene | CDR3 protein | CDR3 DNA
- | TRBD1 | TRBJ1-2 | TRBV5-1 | CASSWGQTDGYTF | TGCGCCAGCAGCTGGGGACAGACTGATGGCTACACCTTC
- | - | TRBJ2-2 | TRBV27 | CASSSASRANTGELFF | TGTGCCAGCAGTTCGGCATCTAGGGCGAACACCGGGGAGCTGTTTTTT
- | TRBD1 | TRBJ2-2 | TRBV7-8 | CASSSGTGETGELFF | TGTGCCAGCAGCTCCGGGACAGGGGAAACCGGGGAGCTGTTTTTT
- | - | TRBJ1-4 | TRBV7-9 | CASSFSRGGEKLFF | TGTGCCAGCAGCTTTTCCAGGGGAGGTGAAAAACTGTTTTTT
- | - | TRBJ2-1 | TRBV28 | CASSPWWGGTQQKFHNEQFF | TGTGCCAGCAGCCCTTGGTGGGGTGGGACCCAACAAAAATTCCACAATGAGCAGTTCTTC
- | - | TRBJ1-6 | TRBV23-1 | CARPGRWALHF | TGCGCCAGACCGGGTAGATGGGCCCTCCACTTT
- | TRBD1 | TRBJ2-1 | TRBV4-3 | CASSQLPQTGDEQFF | TGCGCCAGCAGCCAACTACCCCAGACAGGGGATGAGCAGTTCTTC
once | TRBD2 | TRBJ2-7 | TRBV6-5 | CASSRTSGRRGEQYF | TGTGCCAGCAGTCGGACTAGCGGGAGGCGGGGCGAGCAGTACTTC
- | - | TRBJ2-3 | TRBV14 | CASSQVGGAPDTQYF | TGTGCCAGCAGCCAAGTTGGGGGAGCCCCAGATACGCAGTATTTT
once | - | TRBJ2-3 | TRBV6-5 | CASSYGGTDTQYF | TGTGCCAGCAGTTACGGGGGGACAGATACGCAGTATTTT
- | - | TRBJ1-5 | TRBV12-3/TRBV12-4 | CASRGQVDQPQHF | TGTGCCAGCAGGGGGCAGGTAGATCAGCCCCAGCATTTT
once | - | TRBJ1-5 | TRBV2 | CASDTFSGTNQPQHF | TGTGCCAGCGATACTTTCTCAGGGACCAATCAGCCCCAGCATTTT
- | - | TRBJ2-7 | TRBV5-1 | CASSVERPSEQYF | TGCGCCAGCAGCGTCGAGAGGCCCAGCGAGCAGTACTTC
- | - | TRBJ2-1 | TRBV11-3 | CASSLRVGAYNEQFF | TGTGCCAGCAGCTTACGCGTCGGGGCCTACAATGAGCAGTTCTTC
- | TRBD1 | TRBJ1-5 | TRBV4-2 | CASSHSTGGEQPQHF | TGTGCCAGCAGCCATTCCACAGGGGGGGAACAGCCCCAGCATTTT
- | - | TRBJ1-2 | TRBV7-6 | CASSLSGTDYGYTF | TGTGCCAGCAGCTTATCTGGGACGGACTATGGCTACACCTTC
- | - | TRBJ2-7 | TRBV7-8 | CASSLFNYEQYF | TGTGCCAGCAGCTTATTCAACTACGAGCAGTACTTC
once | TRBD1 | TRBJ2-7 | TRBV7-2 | CASSFSGDRGSHEQYF | TGTGCCAGCAGCTTTAGCGGGGACAGGGGGTCCCACGAGCAGTACTTC
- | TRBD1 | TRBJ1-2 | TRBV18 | CASSPQGVLDYGYTF | TGTGCCAGCTCACCCCAGGGGGTTCTTGACTATGGCTACACCTTC
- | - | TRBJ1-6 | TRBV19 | CASSWQGNSPLHF | TGTGCCAGTAGTTGGCAGGGAAATTCACCCCTCCACTTT
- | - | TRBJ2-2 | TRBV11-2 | CASSRIMANTGELFF | TGTGCCAGCAGCCGCATCATGGCGAACACCGGGGAGCTGTTTTTT
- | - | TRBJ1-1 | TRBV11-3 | CASSTGQSEAFF | TGTGCCAGCAGCACCGGACAGTCTGAAGCTTTCTTT
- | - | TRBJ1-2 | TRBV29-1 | CSVEVGEGYTF | TGCAGCGTTGAAGTCGGGGAAGGCTACACCTTC
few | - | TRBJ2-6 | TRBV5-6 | CASSLVGRTSGANVLTF | TGTGCCAGCAGCTTGGTTGGCAGGACCTCTGGGGCCAACGTCCTGACTTTC
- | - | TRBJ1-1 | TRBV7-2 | CASSQGGRVEAFF | TGTGCCAGCAGCCAAGGGGGTCGCGTTGAAGCTTTCTTT
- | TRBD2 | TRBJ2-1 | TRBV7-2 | CASNRGLAGDEQFF | TGTGCCAGCAACCGGGGACTAGCGGGAGACGAGCAGTTCTTC
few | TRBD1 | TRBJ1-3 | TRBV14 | CASSRTGVGNTIYF | TGTGCCAGCAGTCGGACAGGGGTTGGAAACACCATATATTTT
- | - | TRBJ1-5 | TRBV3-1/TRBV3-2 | CASSTGRSNQPQHF | TGTGCCAGCAGCACAGGGAGGAGCAATCAGCCCCAGCATTTT
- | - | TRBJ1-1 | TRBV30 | CAWSSLSESLGAFF | TGTGCCTGGAGTTCTCTATCTGAGTCTCTCGGAGCTTTCTTT
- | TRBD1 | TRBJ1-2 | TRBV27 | CASSRDRGSWGYTF | TGTGCCAGCAGTCGGGACAGGGGGTCATGGGGCTACACCTTC
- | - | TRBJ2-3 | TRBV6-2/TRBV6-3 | CASSYTGRYTDTQYF | TGTGCCAGCAGTTACACGGGACGGTACACAGATACGCAGTATTTT
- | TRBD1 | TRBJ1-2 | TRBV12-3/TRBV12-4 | CASSGTEHGYTF | TGTGCCAGCAGTGGGACAGAACATGGCTACACCTTC
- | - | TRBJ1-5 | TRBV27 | CASSWDGVNQPQHF | TGTGCCAGCAGTTGGGACGGAGTTAATCAGCCCCAGCATTTT
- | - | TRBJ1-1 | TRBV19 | CASSSRVNTEAFF | TGTGCCAGTAGTTCGAGGGTAAACACTGAAGCTTTCTTT
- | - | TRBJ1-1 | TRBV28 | CASSGGFIGSGEAFF | TGTGCCAGCAGTGGAGGATTTATTGGGAGCGGTGAAGCTTTCTTT
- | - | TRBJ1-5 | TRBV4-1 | CASSPIRNQPQHF | TGCGCCAGCAGCCCTATACGCAATCAGCCCCAGCATTTT
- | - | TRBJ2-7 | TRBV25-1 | CASSEFGTAYEQYF | TGTGCCAGCAGTGAATTCGGGACGGCCTACGAGCAGTACTTC
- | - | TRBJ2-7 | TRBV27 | CASSSLPETGRYEQYF | TGTGCCAGCAGTTCCCTTCCAGAGACAGGGAGGTACGAGCAGTACTTC
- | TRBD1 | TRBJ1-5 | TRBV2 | CASSAGTGVEQPQHF | TGTGCCAGCAGTGCCGGGACAGGGGTCGAACAGCCCCAGCATTTT
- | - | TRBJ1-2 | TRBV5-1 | CASSPLDRNYGYTF | TGCGCCAGCAGCCCTTTGGACCGAAACTATGGCTACACCTTC
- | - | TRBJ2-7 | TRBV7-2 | CASSPAAFSYEQYF | TGTGCCAGCAGCCCCGCGGCCTTCTCCTACGAGCAGTACTTC
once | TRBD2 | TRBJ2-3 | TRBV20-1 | CSASRLAESTDTQYF | TGCAGTGCTAGTAGGCTAGCGGAGAGCACAGATACGCAGTATTTT
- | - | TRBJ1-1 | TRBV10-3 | CAISESSQGNTEAFF | TGTGCCATCAGTGAGTCGAGCCAGGGGAACACTGAAGCTTTCTTT
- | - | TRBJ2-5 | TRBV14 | CASSPLAAVETQYF | TGTGCCAGCAGCCCTTTAGCAGCCGTCGAGACCCAGTACTTC
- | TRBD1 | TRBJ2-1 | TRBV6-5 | CASSPGGSTSEQFF | TGTGCCAGCAGCCCAGGGGGCTCGACCTCTGAGCAGTTCTTC
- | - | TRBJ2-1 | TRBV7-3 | CASSLTRVNEQFF | TGTGCCAGCAGCTTAACGAGGGTCAATGAGCAGTTCTTC